What follows are 14 T cell receptor beta chains derived from one specimen sequenced in a study of control samples from healthy donors and cancer patients. Using immunoSEQ multiplex PCR, the repertoire was profiled, and TCRdb retains in-frame clones only, with some absent. The repertoire holds tens of thousands of clones, about 79% seen once, with under 14% in the top ten. The specimen was PBMCs. These receptor sequences come from a man aged 60 to 75 with head and neck cancer.

This chain joins TRBV12-3 or TRBV12-4 and TRBJ2-5; D might be TRBD1 (7 bases). The CDR3 is made up of 13 amino acids. With 6 bases removed from V and 9 bases from J, the gap between germline ends came to 17 bases. CDR3 DNA: TGTGCCAGCAGATCACTAGCCCAGGGGGCCCAGTACTTC. Translation gives CASRSLAQGAQYF.

V usage is TRBV7-2 and J usage is TRBJ2-4; tentative D call: TRBD1 (5 bases). CDR3 length equals 16 residues. The germline CDR1 and CDR2 sequences are SGHTA and FQGNSA. Deletions cut 0 bases from V and 9 bases from J, with 18 bases between. The CDR3 DNA reads TGTGCCAGCAGCTTAGCTCAAGCGACAGCCCAGGGCATTCAGTACTTC. Translating gives CASSLAQATAQGIQYF.

The V gene is TRBV30, the J gene TRBJ1-2, with D uncertain. This CDR3 region has 13 residues. The V end lost 1 base, the J end lost 8 bases, and 14 bases lay between the germline ends. Germline-derived CDR1 and CDR2 are GTSNPN and SVGIG (reference sequence). Written as DNA, the CDR3 is TGTGCCTGGAGTGCCGGACTTTTTAGCGGCTACACCTTC. Encoded protein: CAWSAGLFSGYTF.

This clone was found a few times. This chain uses TRBV7-2 with TRBJ2-4; 7 bases are shared with TRBD1. Germline assignment: CDR1 SGHTA and CDR2 FQGNSA. V gave up 5 bases and J gave up 7 bases; unmatched junction bases: 8. The length of the CDR3 is 14 residues. The CDR3 coding sequence is TGTGCCAGCAGCCCTAGGACAGGTGGGAACATTCAGTACTTC. Translation gives CASSPRTGGNIQYF.

This clone was seen just once. The chain uses TRBV28 and TRBJ2-3; 10 bases line up with TRBD2. Germline lookup yields CDR1 MDHEN and CDR2 SYDVKM. The CDR3 loop spans 15 amino acids. V lost 3 bases and J lost 5; bases outside the gene matches: 5. CDR3 nucleotide sequence: TGTGCCAGCAGTTTGGGGGCTAGCGGGAGAGATACGCAGTATTTT. It yields the protein CASSLGASGRDTQYF.

The J gene is TRBJ1-2, the V gene TRBV29-1; D uncertain. Germline V gene data show CDR1 as SQVTM and CDR2 as ANQGSEA. CDR3 length: 12 residues. Trimming pared 4 bases from V and 4 bases from J, leaving 10 bases between. The CDR3, as DNA: TGCAGCGTTGGTGGCAGCTCCTATGGCTACACCTTC. Protein: CSVGGSSYGYTF.

The rearrangement uses TRBV4-1 and TRBJ2-1, with TRBD2 identical over 13 bases. From germline, CDR1 is MGHRA and CDR2 YSYEKL. The CDR3 spans 17 residues. The trim removed 0 bases at V and 8 bases at J, leaving 7 bases unmatched. In DNA form, the CDR3 reads TGCGCCAGCAGCCAAGAATTACTAGCGGGAGGGCCAGATGAGCAGTTCTTC. This translates into CASSQELLAGGPDEQFF.

V and J are TRBV7-7 and TRBJ2-1; possibly TRBD2 for D (6 bases). The CDR3 is made up of 14 amino acids. Trimming took off 2 bases at V and 9 bases at J, with 14 bases between the two ends. Germline-derived CDR1 and CDR2 are SSHAT and FNYEAQ (reference sequence). DNA for the CDR3: TGTGCCAGCAGCTTAAACGGGAGAATGAGTGAGCAGTTCTTC. Amino acids: CASSLNGRMSEQFF.

The chain combines TRBV10-3 with TRBJ2-2; 7 nucleotides match TRBD2. The CDR3 consists of 14 residues. J gave up 5 bases and V 10 bases, and 10 bases lay outside the gene matches. Germline-derived CDR1 and CDR2 are ENHRY and SYGVKD. CDR3 region: CATRTREETGELFF. The CDR3 DNA follows: TGTGCCACACGGACTAGGGAGGAAACCGGGGAGCTGTTTTTT.

The rearrangement uses TRBV4-2 and TRBJ1-1; the D gene is possibly TRBD1 (5 bases). The CDR3 has 14 residues. V was clipped by 4 bases and J by 0 bases, with 9 bases between them. The germline CDR1 and CDR2 sequences are LGHNA and YNFKEQ. The chain's CDR3 is CASSPDSLNTEAFF. The CDR3, as DNA: TGTGCCAGCAGCCCCGACAGCCTGAACACTGAAGCTTTCTTT.

V usage is TRBV4-1 and J usage is TRBJ1-4; D is ambiguous. Trimming took off 1 base at V and 1 base at J, with 10 bases between the two ends. The germline CDR1 and CDR2 sequences are MGHRA and YSYEKL. The CDR3 has 16 amino acids. CDR3 sequence (DNA): TGCGCCAGCAGCCAAGCCGCAGAGAGAACTAATGAAAAACTGTTTTTT. This gives the protein CASSQAAERTNEKLFF.

As regards this clone: A junction boundary mismatches the germline segment, possibly from a read error. This chain joins TRBV7-7 and TRBJ2-6; 7 positions agree with TRBD2. The CDR3 runs to 15 residues. Germline CDR1 reads SSHAT; CDR2 reads FNYEAQ (reference sequence). The CDR3 nucleotides read TGTGCTAGCAGCCCGAGCGGGGATGGGGCCAACGTCCTGACTTTC. Protein: CASSPSGDGANVLTF. The variable domain in full, completed from reference TRBV7-7 and TRBJ2-6, reads GAGVSQSPRYKVTKRGQDVTLRCDPISSHATLYWYQQALGQGPEFLTYFNYEAQPDKSGLPSDRFSAERPEGSISTLTIQRTEQRDSAMYRCASSPSGDGANVLTFGAGSRLTVL.

This chain links TRBV2 with TRBJ2-7; D is ambiguous. The CDR3 is made up of 14 amino acids. Germline V gives CDR1 SNHLY, CDR2 FYNNEI. Trimming took 4 bases from V and 5 from J, leaving 15 bases between them. CDR3 bases: TGTGCCAGCAGTGCACAGATGGCTCGGAACGAGCAGTACTTC. It encodes CASSAQMARNEQYF. The complete variable domain, with remaining parts taken from reference TRBV2 and TRBJ2-7, reads EPEVTQTPSHQVTQMGQEVILRCVPISNHLYFYWYRQILGQKVEFLVSFYNNEISEKSEIFDDQFSVERPDGSNFTLKIRSTKLEDSAMYFCASSAQMARNEQYFGPGTRLTVT.

This chain joins TRBV5-6 and TRBJ1-2; D call uncertain. Between the trimmed V and J ends, which lost 0 bases and 2 bases, there was a span of 14 bases. The CDR3 runs 16 residues. Germline CDR1 and CDR2: SGHDT and YYEEEE. CDR3 region: CASSLAAPRTNYGYTF. DNA of the CDR3: TGTGCCAGCAGCTTGGCGGCTCCTCGAACGAACTATGGCTACACCTTC.